The clone carrying this T cell receptor beta chain was recorded many times. No antigen is known for it. This specimen comes from a study of spatial heterogeneity in lung cancer. In TCRdb, the 5' RACE reads were re-called with MiXCR into one record per CDR3 protein. The repertoire holds 9,000 to 9,500 distinct CDR3 sequences, around 8.4% seen once, with around a quarter in the top ten. CDR3 length: 16 residues. Germline CDR1 and CDR2: SNHLY and FYNNEI. Trimming cost V 1 base and J 6 bases; bases outside gene matches: 9. Overall study findings and caveats: The study found that ubiquitous and regional expanded TCR counts tracked ubiquitous and regional nonsynonymous mutations, respectively. Approximate estimated coverage of tumor T cells amounted to approximately 6.8% for alpha and approximately 13% for beta chains. Tumor mutation count correlated with how many alpha and beta TCRs expanded intratumorally.

Stated time point: sample taken at primary tumor resection. The donors comprised about 74 untreated early-stage non-small cell lung cancer patients. Whole RNA, isolated from tumor, nontumor lung or frozen PBMC, was sequenced without prior sorting. V gene TRBV2 combines with J gene TRBJ1-5; 7 bases match TRBD1. The sample here was lung tumor tissue, taken at surgery. The origin of this receptor is a male donor with early-stage non-small cell lung cancer. The CDR3 region is CASSEGNTGEVQPQHF. CDR3 sequence (DNA): TGTGCCAGCAGTGAAGGCAATACAGGGGAAGTTCAGCCCCAGCATTTT.